This T cell receptor beta chain emerged from a study of Ad26.COV2.S vaccination and SARS-CoV-2 variants. Study as a whole: The study gave Ad26.COV2.S intramuscularly, once or twice 56 days apart.

Regarding treatment: roughly 20 received Ad26.COV2.S at low or high dose, single or two shots; five or six received placebo; per-sample allocation not given. After the first vaccine or placebo injection, samples were drawn on day 63. Donation was by an adult aged 18-55 years who was in Boston. Sequencing was performed with immunoSEQ multiplex PCR; in TCRdb, only in-frame clones are kept and a portion is missing. The table lists roughly 400,000 clones, about 90% of them singletons. The sequence came from a person between 18 and 65 years old who received the Ad26.COV2.S COVID-19 vaccine or a placebo. The material was peripheral blood, obtained in a trial of Ad26.COV2.S vaccine versus placebo.

The CDR3 sequence is CASSLPGQGYYEQYF. Here the CDR3 DNA reads TGTGCCAGCTCACTGCCGGGACAGGGATACTACGAGCAGTACTTC. This chain connects TRBV18 to TRBJ2-7; TRBD1 matches at 9 bases. This CDR3 region has 15 residues. The junction had 7 bases not matched to a gene; V was cut back by 4 bases and J by 3 bases. CDR1 and CDR2 from the germline V gene are KGHSH and LQKENI. Full variable domain (remainder filled in from reference TRBV18 and TRBJ2-7): NAGVMQNPRHLVRRRGQEARLRCSPMKGHSHVYWYRQLPEEGLKFMVYLQKENIIDESGMPKERFSAEFPKEGPSILRIQQVVRGDSAAYFCASSLPGQGYYEQYFGPGTRLTVT.